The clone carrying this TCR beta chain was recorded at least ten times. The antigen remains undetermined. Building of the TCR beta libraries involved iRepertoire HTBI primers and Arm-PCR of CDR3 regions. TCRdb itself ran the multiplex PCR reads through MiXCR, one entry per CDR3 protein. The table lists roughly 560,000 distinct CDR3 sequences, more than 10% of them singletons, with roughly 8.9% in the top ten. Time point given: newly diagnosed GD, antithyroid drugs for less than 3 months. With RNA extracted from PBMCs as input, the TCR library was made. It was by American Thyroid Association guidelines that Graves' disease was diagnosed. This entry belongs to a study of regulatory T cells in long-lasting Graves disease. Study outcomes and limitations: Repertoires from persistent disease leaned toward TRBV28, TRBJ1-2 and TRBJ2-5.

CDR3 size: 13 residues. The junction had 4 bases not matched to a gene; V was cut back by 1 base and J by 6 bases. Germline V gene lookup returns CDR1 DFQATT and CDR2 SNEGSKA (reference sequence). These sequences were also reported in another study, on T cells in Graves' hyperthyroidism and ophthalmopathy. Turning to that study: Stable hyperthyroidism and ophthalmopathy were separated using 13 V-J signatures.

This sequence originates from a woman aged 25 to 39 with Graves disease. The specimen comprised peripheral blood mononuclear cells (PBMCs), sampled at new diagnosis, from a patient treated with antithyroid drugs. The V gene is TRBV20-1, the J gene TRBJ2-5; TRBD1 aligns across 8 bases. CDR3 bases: TGCAGTGCTAGAGGGACAGGGTTAAAGACCCAGTACTTC. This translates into CSARGTGLKTQYF.